The 28 T cell receptor beta chains given below trace back to one sample, sequenced in a study of blood T cells in healthy people across ages. The use of a sample-barcoded 5' primer and a J-beta primer mix characterized a second PCR of roughly 6 to 12 cycles. TCRdb re-called the 5' RACE reads with MiXCR, one entry per CDR3 protein. The sample includes hundreds of thousands of distinct CDR3 sequences, under 30% of them seen just once. The same sample was also studied in work on T cells of mothers and their children.

The sample consisted of blood. All receptors derive from a boy between 5 and 17 years old in good health.

The V gene is TRBV20-1, the J gene TRBJ1-4; tentative D call: TRBD1 (5 bases). Trimming took off 3 bases at V and 5 bases at J, with 7 bases between the two ends. CDR3 size: 12 residues. Germline V gene lookup returns CDR1 DFQATT and CDR2 SNEGSKA (reference sequence). CDR3 DNA sequence: TGCAGTGCTAGTCGGGGGAATGAAAAACTGTTTTTT. Amino acids: CSASRGNEKLFF.

This chain links TRBV7-3 with TRBJ1-4, with D possibly matching TRBD1 (5 bases). Germline assignment: CDR1 SGHTA and CDR2 FQGTGA. CDR3 length equals 14 residues. Trimming removed 2 bases from V and 7 bases from J, with 11 bases in between. The CDR3 DNA follows: TGTGCCAGCAGCTTATACGTCAGGGCTGAAAAACTGTTTTTT. This codes for CASSLYVRAEKLFF.

The genes are TRBV7-6 and TRBJ2-5; maybe TRBD2 (7 bases). The J call may be faulty, since TRBJ2-1 better matches the DNA end. Germline assignment: CDR1 SGHVS and CDR2 FNYEAQ. The CDR3 is 15 residues long. The CDR3 DNA reads as TGTGCCAGCAGCTTAGCGGGGGGGCCTTTCGATGAGCAGTTCTTC. This encodes CASSLAGGPFDEQFF.

The chain recombines TRBV10-3 with TRBJ2-5; TRBD1 or TRBD2 may be the D gene (5 bases each). The CDR3 totals 14 residues. CDR1 and CDR2 (germline): ENHRY, SYGVKD. Trimming took 8 bases from V and 5 from J, leaving 18 bases between them. CDR3 DNA: TGTGCCATCTGGAGAGGGGAAGTCGCCGAGACCCAGTACTTC. Translated, it gives CAIWRGEVAETQYF.

Details on this clonotype: This may be a read error: a much more frequent sequence differs by one nucleotide. The chain combines TRBV6-1 with TRBJ2-1; TRBD2 agrees at 9 bases. CDR3 length: 15 residues. CDR1 MNHNS and CDR2 SASEGT come from the germline V gene. J was trimmed by 8 bases and V by 3 bases; bases with no gene match: 8. The CDR3 nucleotides are TGTGCCAGCAGTGACCTAGCGGGGACTTGGGATGAGCAGTTCTTC. Its translation: CASSDLAGTWDEQFF.

J is TRBJ1-2 and V is TRBV7-9; no clear D. CDR1 is SEHNR, CDR2 FQNEAQ, per germline (reference sequence). The CDR3 extends over 10 amino acids. The V gene lost 10 bases and the J gene lost 6 bases, with 9 bases spanning the gap. CDR3 amino acids: CAIELNGYTF. CDR3 coding DNA: TGTGCCATAGAACTTAATGGCTACACCTTC.

J is TRBJ2-5 and V is TRBV12-3 or TRBV12-4; perhaps TRBD1 as D (6 bases). CDR3 length equals 13 residues. The V end lost 3 bases, the J end lost 7 bases, and 12 bases lay between the germline ends. For the CDR3, the DNA is TGTGCCAGCAGTTTTCCAGGGGCAGGGACCCAGTACTTC. This encodes CASSFPGAGTQYF.

This clonotype has just a few counts. The chain recombines TRBV2 with TRBJ2-5; 7 nucleotides align to TRBD1. With V trimmed by 7 bases and J by 1 base, 9 bases remained unmatched. The CDR3 has 15 residues. Germline V CDR1 and CDR2: SNHLY, FYNNEI. This chain's CDR3 is CASTERGQPQETQYF. CDR3 nucleotide sequence: TGTGCCAGCACAGAGAGGGGACAGCCCCAAGAGACCCAGTACTTC.

This sequence joins TRBV4-3 and TRBJ1-2, with TRBD1 matching over 9 bases. Trimming took 3 bases from V and 3 from J; bases not matched to a gene: 5. The CDR3 is 15 residues long. Germline V gives CDR1 LGHNA, CDR2 YSLEER. The CDR3 DNA reads TGCGCCAGCAGCCACACAGGACAGGGGTACTATGGCTACACCTTC. Translating gives CASSHTGQGYYGYTF.

The rearrangement uses TRBV7-2 and TRBJ2-3; D unclear. CDR1 and CDR2 from the germline V gene are SGHTA and FQGNSA. This CDR3 is 13 amino acids long. Trimming took off 7 bases at V and 1 base at J, with 9 bases between the two ends. In DNA, the CDR3 is TGTGCCAGCATGGTAATTCGCACAGATACGCAGTATTTT. Encoded protein: CASMVIRTDTQYF.

This chain joins TRBV6-1 and TRBJ1-5; the D is unclear. The germline V gene has CDR1 MNHNS and CDR2 SASEGT. Trimming took 1 base from V and 3 from J, leaving 4 bases between them. This CDR3 contains 13 residues. Here the CDR3 DNA reads TGTGCCAGCAGTGAAGGTTTCAATCAGCCCCAGCATTTT. This codes for CASSEGFNQPQHF.

The J gene is TRBJ2-6, the V gene TRBV27, with D unresolved. Germline V gene sequence: CDR1 MNHEY, CDR2 SMNVEV (reference sequence). The CDR3 runs 15 residues. With 7 bases removed from V and 1 base from J, the gap between germline ends came to 11 bases. CDR3 sequence: CASKGIGSGANVLTF. As DNA, the CDR3 is TGTGCCAGCAAAGGGATCGGATCTGGGGCCAACGTCCTGACTTTC.

The genes are TRBV4-3 and TRBJ2-7; D is unclear. In germline, CDR1 is LGHNA, CDR2 YSLEER. With 1 base removed from V and 0 bases from J, the gap between germline ends came to 13 bases. This CDR3 comprises 16 residues. The CDR3 DNA sequence: TGCGCCAGCAGCCAAGGACCCGCCATGAGCTCCTACGAGCAGTACTTC. Its translation: CASSQGPAMSSYEQYF.

The chain is built from TRBV20-1 and TRBJ2-5, with 9 bases aligning to TRBD1. The CDR3 contains 17 residues. Germline loops: CDR1 DFQATT, CDR2 SNEGSKA (reference sequence). V trimming: 5 bases; J trimming: 5 bases; junction bases outside the gene matches: 18. DNA for the CDR3: TGCAGTGCTCGGGGTCTGGCAGACAGGGGGTTGATGGAGACCCAGTACTTC. It yields the protein CSARGLADRGLMETQYF.

The chain links TRBV9 to TRBJ2-7, with D unclear. The CDR3 is made up of 15 amino acids. The germline V gene encodes CDR1 SGDLS and CDR2 YYNGEE. V gave up 0 bases and J gave up 2 bases, with 12 bases separating them. CDR3 loop: CASSVGVGSPYEQYF. The CDR3 DNA reads as TGTGCCAGCAGCGTAGGTGTGGGGTCTCCCTACGAGCAGTACTTC. Drawing the rest from reference TRBV9 and TRBJ2-7, the complete variable domain is DSGVTQTPKHLITATGQRVTLRCSPRSGDLSVYWYQQSLDQGLQFLIQYYNGEERAKGNILERFSAQQFPDLHSELNLSSLELGDSALYFCASSVGVGSPYEQYFGPGTRLTVT.

The sample holds a few counts of this clonotype. At one end the junction does not follow the germline gene, possibly because of a read error. The V gene is TRBV6-5, the J gene TRBJ2-3, with 8 nucleotides matching TRBD2. CDR1 MNHEY and CDR2 SVGAGI come from the germline V gene. This CDR3 comprises 14 residues. The CDR3 sequence: CVSREQRGLDTQYF. The CDR3 DNA is TGTGTCAGCAGGGAGCAGCGGGGGTTAGATACGCAGTATTTT.

The chain uses TRBV1 and TRBJ2-5; the DNA was not used to check the table's D call, TRBD1. TRBV1 is labeled a pseudogene. This CDR3 is built from 18 residues. The CDR3 region has the DNA TGCACCAGCAGGACAAAGTCCAACCGGGACAAGACTGAAGAGACCCAGTACTTC. It specifies CTSRTKSNRDKTEETQYF.

This clonotype was recorded a few times. J is TRBJ2-7 and V is TRBV5-1; 7 nucleotides agree with TRBD1. CDR1 SGHRS and CDR2 YFSETQ come from the germline V gene. With 7 bases clipped from V and 4 bases from J, the junction kept 17 bases outside the gene matches. CDR3 length: 16 residues. CDR3 amino acids: CASARGPTTGMYEQYF. As DNA, the CDR3 is TGCGCCAGCGCGAGGGGACCTACGACAGGGATGTACGAGCAGTACTTC.

V is TRBV5-1 and J is TRBJ2-1; no definite D call. Trimming shortened V by 4 bases and J by 3 bases, and 14 bases separated the two germline ends. Germline V gene sequence: CDR1 SGHRS, CDR2 YFSETQ. This CDR3 has 15 residues. The CDR3 coding sequence is TGCGCCAGCAGCCCCGGTTGGTGGGTCTACAATGAGCAGTTCTTC. It yields the protein CASSPGWWVYNEQFF.

The chain couples TRBV12-3 or TRBV12-4 to TRBJ1-5; D possibly corresponds to TRBD1 (5 bases). Deletions cut 5 bases from V and 3 bases from J, with 14 bases between. This CDR3 is 15 amino acids long. The CDR3 loop is CASSAGRQINQPQHF. The CDR3 DNA is TGTGCCAGCAGTGCGGGACGGCAGATCAATCAGCCCCAGCATTTT.

This rearrangement joins TRBV6-4 to TRBJ2-1; 7 bases fit TRBD2. This CDR3 comprises 16 residues. Losses at the gene ends were 0 bases for V and 0 bases for J; bases not matched to a gene: 2. CDR1 is MRHNA, CDR2 SNTAGT, per germline. This chain's CDR3 is CASSDSTGGSYNEQFF. The CDR3 DNA follows: TGTGCCAGCAGTGACTCGACGGGAGGCTCCTACAATGAGCAGTTCTTC.

This clonotype was seen a single time. This may stem from a read error, because a much larger clone lies one nucleotide away. V and J are TRBV6-6 and TRBJ2-1; 7 bases map to TRBD1. CDR3 length: 16 amino acids. CDR1 and CDR2 from the germline V gene are MNHNY and SVGAGI (reference sequence). J gave up 10 bases and V 0 bases, and 12 bases lay outside the gene matches. CDR3 in amino acids: CASSYSPGQVDYEQFF. The CDR3 DNA reads TGTGCCAGCAGTTACTCCCCCGGACAGGTTGACTACGAGCAGTTCTTC.

This chain connects TRBV14 to TRBJ1-6, with a possible D match to TRBD1 (5 bases). With 0 bases removed from V and 4 bases from J, the gap between germline ends came to 19 bases. The CDR3 is 19 amino acids. Germline CDR1 SGHDN, CDR2 FVKESK. The CDR3 coding sequence is TGTGCCAGCAGCCAAGAGACCCGACTAGGGGCCTTTTATAATTCACCCCTCCACTTT. Its translation is CASSQETRLGAFYNSPLHF.

This clonotype was counted at least ten times. The V gene is TRBV28, the J gene TRBJ2-7, with D perhaps matching TRBD1 (5 bases). Germline V gene sequence: CDR1 MDHEN, CDR2 SYDVKM. There are 14 residues in the CDR3. The V and J ends lost 6 bases and 7 bases respectively, with 19 bases between them. The CDR3 coding sequence is TGTGCCAGCAGCCTTGACAGCCCCTCCTGGGAGCAGTACTTC. Translating it yields CASSLDSPSWEQYF.

The chain recombines TRBV20-1 with TRBJ2-3; D call uncertain. Trimming cost V 0 bases and J 2 bases, with 9 bases left between them. This CDR3 has 14 residues. Germline V gives CDR1 DFQATT, CDR2 SNEGSKA (reference sequence). The CDR3 DNA is TGCAGTGCTAGAGATTCCGTTACCACAGATACGCAGTATTTT. This encodes CSARDSVTTDTQYF.

In its sample, this clonotype was seen once. The V gene is TRBV6-5, the J gene TRBJ2-3; 11 bases are shared with TRBD2. This CDR3 spans 15 amino acids. Germline lookup yields CDR1 MNHEY and CDR2 SVGAGI. V shed 6 bases, J shed 1 base, and the junction held 3 bases outside the gene matches. In DNA form, the CDR3 reads TGTGCCAGCAGGACGGGACTAGCGGGCACAGATACGCAGTATTTT. Protein: CASRTGLAGTDTQYF.

The chain couples TRBV29-1 to TRBJ2-7; possible D gene TRBD1, 6 bases. This CDR3 region has 13 residues. Germline loops: CDR1 SQVTM, CDR2 ANQGSEA. Trimming pared 7 bases from V and 0 bases from J, leaving 13 bases between. The CDR3 is CSATGRLSYEQYF. The CDR3 nucleotides read TGCAGCGCCACAGGGAGACTCTCCTACGAGCAGTACTTC.

This clonotype has more than one count but fewer than ten. This chain links TRBV21-1 with TRBJ1-5; the table names TRBD1, a call not compared with the DNA. TRBV21-1 counts as a pseudogene. This CDR3 is 16 amino acids long. CDR3 DNA: TGTGCCAGCAGCAAAGTGACGGACATTAGCAATCAGCCCCAGCATTTT. Amino acids: CASSKVTDISNQPQHF.